This entry describes one TCR beta chain. Which antigen it targets is not known. Base qualities are not recorded, but no much larger clone differs from it by a single base. TCRbeta CDR3 regions were amplified from genomic DNA by means of the immunoSEQ Assay, a bias-controlled multiplex PCR. From the authors' description of their analysis: Nucleated cell counts per sample were estimated from amplification of reference gene primers within the assay. Sequence reads were collapsed and filtered to measure the absolute abundance of every unique TCRbeta CDR3 rearrangement. For each sample, productive Simpson clonality was calculated by taking the square root of Simpson's diversity index across productive rearrangements. TCRdb retrieved this table from immuneACCESS and kept in-frame rearrangements only. Not all clones are present; in checked studies, unresolved V genes account for under half, and no reason is known for the remainder. V and J calls and clone size follow that table, whereas D and trimming were derived from the DNA. Counted in this sample were approximately 170,000 clones; around 67% of them appeared once. 3% of the sample rests with the top ten.

Trimming takes 5 bases from V and 0 bases from J, and the germline ends sit 17 bases apart. The germline V gene (reference sequence) gives CDR1 as LNHDA and CDR2 as SQIVND. The CDR3 numbers 17 residues from cysteine through phenylalanine. The CDR3 DNA has 51 bases and is translated from base 1. This sample is drawn from a study of blood T cell repertoires in COVID-19 (dated by TCRdb to about 2020). Notes on the research overall: Samples covering the acute and convalescent phases of COVID-19 were provided by collaborators in the United States, Italy and Spain. The prospective study material was composed of cDNA or gDNA derived from T cells, B-cell-depleted T cells, or PBMCs. Samples were obtained from the ongoing ImmuneRACE study (first 160 participants) and from 950 to 1,500 subjects provided by 6 global collaborators. The sample metadata nearly always contained a de-identified subject ID, COVID-19 status, age in years and sex. Subjects who had been exposed to COVID-19, were actively infected with it, or had recovered from it provided the deeply sampled blood TCRbeta repertoires that made up the dataset. A freely available public database, intended as a resource for researchers studying the immune response to SARS-CoV-2, is where the repertoires were released. Where available, HLA class I and class II types were taken from metadata supplied by the sample provider and were not determined by assay-based typing. Here is what the overall study found, with its caveats: The amount of clinical and demographic metadata varied by source and participant and was provided uncurated.

The collaborating institutions used their own protocols to collect whole blood in K2EDTA tubes. For TCRbeta analysis, collaborator samples were shipped as frozen whole blood, as isolated PBMCs, or as DNA extracted from either sample type. The rearrangement combines TRBV19 with TRBJ2-1; TRBD2 is possibly the D segment (5 matching bases). The source of this sequence is a woman of 80 years or more with acute or convalescent COVID-19. Sequenced material: peripheral blood. CDR3 sequence: CASSSRTGGLSYNEQFF. The nucleotides are TGTGCCAGTAGTTCCCGGACTGGCGGGCTCTCCTACAATGAGCAGTTCTTC. The CDR3 plus the reference TRBV19 and TRBJ2-1 genes for the other parts give the full variable domain: DGGITQSPKYLFRKEGQNVTLSCEQNLNHDAMYWYRQDPGQGLRLIYYSQIVNDFQKGDIAEGYSVSREKKESFPLTVTSAQKNPTAFYLCASSSRTGGLSYNEQFFGPGTRLTVL.